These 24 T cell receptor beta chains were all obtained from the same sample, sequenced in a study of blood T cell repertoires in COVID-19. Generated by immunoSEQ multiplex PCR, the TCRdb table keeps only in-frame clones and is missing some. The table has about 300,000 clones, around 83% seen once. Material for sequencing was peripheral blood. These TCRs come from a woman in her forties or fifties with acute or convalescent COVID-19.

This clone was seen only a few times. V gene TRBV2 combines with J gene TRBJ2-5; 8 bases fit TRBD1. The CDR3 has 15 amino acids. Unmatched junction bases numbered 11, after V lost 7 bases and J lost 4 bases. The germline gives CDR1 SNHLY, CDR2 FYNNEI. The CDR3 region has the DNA TGTGCCAGCACCCAAAGACAGGGGATGGGAGAGACCCAGTACTTC. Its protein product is CASTQRQGMGETQYF.

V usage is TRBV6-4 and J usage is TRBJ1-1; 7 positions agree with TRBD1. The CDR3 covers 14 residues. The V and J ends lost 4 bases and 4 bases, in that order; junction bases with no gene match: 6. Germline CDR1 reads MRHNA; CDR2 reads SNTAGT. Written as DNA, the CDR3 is TGTGCCAGCAGTGTTGACCCAGGGGGCACTGAAGCTTTCTTT. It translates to CASSVDPGGTEAFF.

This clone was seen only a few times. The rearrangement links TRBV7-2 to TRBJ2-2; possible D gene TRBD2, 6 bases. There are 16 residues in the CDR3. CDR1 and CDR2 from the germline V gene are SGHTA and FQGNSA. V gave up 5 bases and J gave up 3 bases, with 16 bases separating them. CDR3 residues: CASSLGDLRDTGELFF. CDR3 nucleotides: TGTGCCAGCAGCCTTGGGGACTTACGGGACACCGGGGAGCTGTTTTTT. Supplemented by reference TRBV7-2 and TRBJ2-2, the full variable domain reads GAGVSQSPSNKVTEKGKDVELRCDPISGHTALYWYRQSLGQGLEFLIYFQGNSAPDKSGLPSDRFSAERTGGSVSTLTIQRTQQEDSAVYLCASSLGDLRDTGELFFGEGSRLTVL.

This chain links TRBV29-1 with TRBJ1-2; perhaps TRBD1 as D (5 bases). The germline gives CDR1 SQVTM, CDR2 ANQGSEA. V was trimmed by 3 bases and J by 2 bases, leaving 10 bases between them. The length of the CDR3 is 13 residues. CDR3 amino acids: CSVEGGGNYGYTF. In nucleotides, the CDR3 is TGCAGCGTTGAGGGCGGGGGAAACTATGGCTACACCTTC. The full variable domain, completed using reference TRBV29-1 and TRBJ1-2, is SAVISQKPSRDICQRGTSLTIQCQVDSQVTMMFWYRQQPGQSLTLIATANQGSEATYESGFVIDKFPISRPNLTFSTLTVSNMSPEDSSIYLCSVEGGGNYGYTFGSGTRLTVV.

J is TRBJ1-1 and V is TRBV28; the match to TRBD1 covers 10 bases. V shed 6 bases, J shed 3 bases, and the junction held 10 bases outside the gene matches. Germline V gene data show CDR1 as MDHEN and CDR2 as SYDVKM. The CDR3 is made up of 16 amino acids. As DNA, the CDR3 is TGTGCCAGCAGCTCTTCCGGGACAGGGGCCGACACTGAAGCTTTCTTT. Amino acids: CASSSSGTGADTEAFF.

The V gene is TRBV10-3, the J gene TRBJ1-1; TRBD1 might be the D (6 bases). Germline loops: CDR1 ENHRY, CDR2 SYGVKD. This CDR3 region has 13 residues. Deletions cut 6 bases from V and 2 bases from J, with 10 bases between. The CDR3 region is CAISRTENTEAFF. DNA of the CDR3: TGTGCCATCAGCCGGACAGAAAACACTGAAGCTTTCTTT.

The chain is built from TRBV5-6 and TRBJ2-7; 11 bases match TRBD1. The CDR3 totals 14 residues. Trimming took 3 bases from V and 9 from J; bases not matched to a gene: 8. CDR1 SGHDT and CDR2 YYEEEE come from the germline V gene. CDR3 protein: CASSSLDRGQGQYF. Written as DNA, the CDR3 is TGTGCCAGCAGCTCCCTGGACAGGGGGCAGGGGCAGTACTTC.

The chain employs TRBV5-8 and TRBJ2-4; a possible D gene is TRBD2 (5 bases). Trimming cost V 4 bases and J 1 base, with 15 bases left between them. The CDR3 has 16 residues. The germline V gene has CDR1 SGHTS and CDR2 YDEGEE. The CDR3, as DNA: TGTGCCAGCAGCCTCGGGGATCCCAATGCCAAAAACATTCAGTACTTC. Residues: CASSLGDPNAKNIQYF. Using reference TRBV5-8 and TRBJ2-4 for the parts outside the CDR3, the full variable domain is EAGVTQSPTHLIKTRGQQATLRCSPISGHTSVYWYQQALGLGLQFLLWYDEGEERNRGNFPPRFSGRQFPNYSSELNVNALELEDSALYLCASSLGDPNAKNIQYFGAGTRLSVL.

The CDR3 sequence is CATGGGPSGNTIYF. The CDR3 nucleotides are TGTGCCACCGGCGGAGGTCCCTCTGGAAACACCATATATTTT. This rearrangement joins TRBV24-1 to TRBJ1-3; no firm D call. Deletions cut 9 bases from V and 0 bases from J, with 11 bases between. Germline values: CDR1 KGHDR, CDR2 SFDVKD. This CDR3 comprises 14 residues.

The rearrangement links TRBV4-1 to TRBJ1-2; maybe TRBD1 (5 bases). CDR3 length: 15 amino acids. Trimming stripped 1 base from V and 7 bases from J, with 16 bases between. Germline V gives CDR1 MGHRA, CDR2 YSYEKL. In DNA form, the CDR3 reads TGCGCCAGCAGCCAAGCCCGGGGGGATGACGTTGGCTACACCTTC. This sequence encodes CASSQARGDDVGYTF.

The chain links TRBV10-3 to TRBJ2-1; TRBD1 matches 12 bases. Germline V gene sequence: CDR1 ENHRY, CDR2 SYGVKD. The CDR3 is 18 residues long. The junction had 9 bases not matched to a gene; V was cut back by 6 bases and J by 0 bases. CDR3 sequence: CAISGTGGSTVSYNEQFF. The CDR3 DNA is TGTGCCATCAGCGGGACAGGGGGCTCAACCGTCTCCTACAATGAGCAGTTCTTC.

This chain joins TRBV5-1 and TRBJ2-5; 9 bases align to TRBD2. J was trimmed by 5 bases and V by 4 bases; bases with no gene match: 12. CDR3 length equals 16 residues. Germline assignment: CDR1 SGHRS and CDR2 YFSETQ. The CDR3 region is CASSGGIAGVEETQYF. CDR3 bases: TGCGCCAGCAGCGGGGGGATAGCGGGAGTTGAGGAGACCCAGTACTTC.

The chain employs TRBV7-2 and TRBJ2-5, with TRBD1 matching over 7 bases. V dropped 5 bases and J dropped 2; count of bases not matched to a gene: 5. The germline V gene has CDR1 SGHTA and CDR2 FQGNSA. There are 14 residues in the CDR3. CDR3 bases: TGTGCCAGCAGCCCGGGACAGCTTCAAGAGACCCAGTACTTC. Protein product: CASSPGQLQETQYF.

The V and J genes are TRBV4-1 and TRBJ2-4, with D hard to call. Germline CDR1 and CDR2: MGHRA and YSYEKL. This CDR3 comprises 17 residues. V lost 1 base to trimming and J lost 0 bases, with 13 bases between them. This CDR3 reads CASSQALVSLAKNIQYF. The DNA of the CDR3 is TGCGCCAGCAGCCAAGCGTTAGTTTCCTTAGCCAAAAACATTCAGTACTTC.

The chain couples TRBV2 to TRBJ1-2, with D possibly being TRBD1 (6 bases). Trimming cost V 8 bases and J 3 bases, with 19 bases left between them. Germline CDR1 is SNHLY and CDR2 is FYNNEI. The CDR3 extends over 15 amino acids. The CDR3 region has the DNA TGTGCCAGCCACCCCGGGGGGGGCGTCGACTATGGCTACACCTTC. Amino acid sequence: CASHPGGGVDYGYTF.

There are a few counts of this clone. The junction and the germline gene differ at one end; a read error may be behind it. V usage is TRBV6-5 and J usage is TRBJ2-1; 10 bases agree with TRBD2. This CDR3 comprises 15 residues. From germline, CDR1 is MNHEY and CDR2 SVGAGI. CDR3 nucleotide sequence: TGTGCCAGCAGTGACTCTAGCGGGAGCTGGGATGAGCAGTTCTTC. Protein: CASSDSSGSWDEQFF.

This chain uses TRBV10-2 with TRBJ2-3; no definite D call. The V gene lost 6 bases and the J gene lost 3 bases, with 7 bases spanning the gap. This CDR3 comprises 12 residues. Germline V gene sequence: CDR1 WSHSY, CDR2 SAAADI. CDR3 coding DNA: TGCGCCAGCAGCGTCTTGACAGATACGCAGTATTTT. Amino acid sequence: CASSVLTDTQYF.

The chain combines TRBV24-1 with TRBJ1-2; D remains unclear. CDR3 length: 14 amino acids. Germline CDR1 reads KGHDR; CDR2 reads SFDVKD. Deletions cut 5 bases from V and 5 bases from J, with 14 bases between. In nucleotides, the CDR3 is TGTGCCACCAGTGCGGAGGGTTTCGGTTATGGCTACACCTTC. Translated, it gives CATSAEGFGYGYTF.

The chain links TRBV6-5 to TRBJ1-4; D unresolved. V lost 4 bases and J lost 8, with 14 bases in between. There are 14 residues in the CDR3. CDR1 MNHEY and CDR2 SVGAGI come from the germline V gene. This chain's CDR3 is CASSWTRTGEKLFF. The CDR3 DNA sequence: TGTGCCAGCAGTTGGACTCGAACTGGGGAAAAACTGTTTTTT.

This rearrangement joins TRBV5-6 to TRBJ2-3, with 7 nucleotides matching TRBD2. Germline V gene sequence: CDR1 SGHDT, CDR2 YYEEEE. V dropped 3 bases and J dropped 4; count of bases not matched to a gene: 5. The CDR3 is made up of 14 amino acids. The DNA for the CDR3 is TGTGCCAGCAGCTGGGGCGGGGGTTCAGATACGCAGTATTTT. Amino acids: CASSWGGGSDTQYF.

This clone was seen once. The CDR3 nucleotides are TGTGCCAGCAGCGTAGGTCGCCAGGGGTATCAGCCCCAGCATTTT. It is translated as CASSVGRQGYQPQHF. This chain connects TRBV9 to TRBJ1-5, with D perhaps matching TRBD1 (6 bases). Germline lookup yields CDR1 SGDLS and CDR2 YYNGEE. Trimming removed 0 bases at V and 5 bases at J, with 12 bases between. The CDR3 loop spans 15 amino acids.

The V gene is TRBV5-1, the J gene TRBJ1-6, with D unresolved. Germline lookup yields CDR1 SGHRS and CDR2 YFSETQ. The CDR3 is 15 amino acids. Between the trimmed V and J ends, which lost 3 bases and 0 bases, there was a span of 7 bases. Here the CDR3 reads CASSSQSSYNSPLHF. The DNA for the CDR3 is TGCGCCAGCAGCTCACAGAGCTCCTATAATTCACCCCTCCACTTT.

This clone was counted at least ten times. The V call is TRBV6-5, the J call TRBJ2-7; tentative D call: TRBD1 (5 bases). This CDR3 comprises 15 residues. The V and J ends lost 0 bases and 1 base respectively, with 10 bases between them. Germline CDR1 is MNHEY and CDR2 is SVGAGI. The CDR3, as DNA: TGTGCCAGCAGTTACTCGGCAGGGAATTCCTACGAGCAGTACTTC. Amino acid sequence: CASSYSAGNSYEQYF.

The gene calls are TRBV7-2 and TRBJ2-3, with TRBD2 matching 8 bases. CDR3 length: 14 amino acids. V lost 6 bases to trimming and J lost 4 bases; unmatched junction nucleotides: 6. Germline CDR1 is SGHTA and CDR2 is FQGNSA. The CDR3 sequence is CASSRGLAADTQYF. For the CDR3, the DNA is TGTGCCAGCAGTCGAGGACTAGCAGCAGATACGCAGTATTTT.